A selection of T cell receptor beta chains follows, all from one sample in a study of T-cell reconstitution after alpha-beta-depleted transplantation in children. TCRdb re-called the PCR reads through MiXCR, storing one row per CDR3 protein. The sample has about 250,000 distinct CDR3 sequences, 20% to 30% seen once. The material sequenced was PBMCs, mostly from graft donor cells, taken 360 days after TCRalphabeta/CD19-depleted stem cell transplant. The source of these receptors is a female patient aged 2 to 10 who had a stem cell transplant for congenital amegakaryocytic thrombocytopenia, so the T cells may come from the graft donor. Each CDR3 is given with its conserved first and last residue. D genes are given only for firm matches. Only part of the rows carry a size: once, few, many, or a class if the clone is expanded.

15 . TRBJ1-2 many TRBV4-1 TGCGCCAGCAGCCAAGATCAAGGGGGAAACTATGGCTACACCTTC CASSQDQGGNYGYTF
17 TRBD2 TRBJ2-2 few TRBV6-5 TGTGCCAGCAGTTACTTAGCGGGGGGAATGAACACCGGGGAGCTGTTTTTT CASSYLAGGMNTGELFF
13 . TRBJ2-3 . TRBV5-1 TGCGCCAGCAGATACCATAGCACAGATACGCAGTATTTT CASRYHSTDTQYF
14 . TRBJ1-6 . TRBV12-3/TRBV12-4 TGTGCCAGCAGTTTTGGCAGGGCTAATTCACCCCTCCACTTT CASSFGRANSPLHF
14 TRBD1 TRBJ2-7 . TRBV20-1 TGCAGTGCAAGGTACTACAGGGGATTGAACGAGCAGTACTTC CSARYYRGLNEQYF
17 . TRBJ2-5 . TRBV4-2 TGTGCCAGCAGCCAAGTTTGGGGTAGCAGGGGATTAGAGACCCAGTACTTC CASSQVWGSRGLETQYF
12 . TRBJ2-5 . TRBV7-9 TGTGCCAGCAGCCTTCGACTCGAGACCCAGTACTTC CASSLRLETQYF
16 . TRBJ2-3 few TRBV5-1 TGCGCCAGCAGCGATGCCGAGAAGTGGGAGACAGATACGCAGTATTTT CASSDAEKWETDTQYF
14 . TRBJ2-7 few TRBV20-1 TGCAGTGCTAGGCCCCCCGAGGTAACCTACGAGCAGTACTTC CSARPPEVTYEQYF
11 . TRBJ2-3 many TRBV10-3 TGTGCCATCAGCCTGGACGATACGCAGTATTTT CAISLDDTQYF
16 . TRBJ2-3 few TRBV20-1 TGCAGTGCTAGAGGACTGCTAGCGCGAAGCACAGATACGCAGTATTTT CSARGLLARSTDTQYF
16 . TRBJ2-1 many TRBV29-1 TGCAGCGTTGAAGATCCCAGTCCCGCACTCCGCAATGAGCAGTTCTTC CSVEDPSPALRNEQFF
14 . TRBJ2-7 many TRBV4-1 TGCGCCAGCAGCCAAGTGTTCGGAACCTACGAGCAGTACTTC CASSQVFGTYEQYF
12 . TRBJ2-1 many TRBV4-1 TGCGCCAGCAGCCAGGCGACCAATGAGCAGTTCTTC CASSQATNEQFF
14 . TRBJ2-5 . TRBV10-2 TGCGCCAGCTATGGCTCGAGGGAGCAAGAGACCCAGTACTTC CASYGSREQETQYF
16 . TRBJ2-4 . TRBV6-1 TGTGCCAGCAGTGAAAAGGGCAGGGTAACGGGTAACATTCAGTACTTC CASSEKGRVTGNIQYF
14 . TRBJ2-4 few TRBV20-1 TGCAGTGCTGGACGGGAAACCCCGAAAAACATTCAGTACTTC CSAGRETPKNIQYF
14 . TRBJ2-2 few TRBV7-9 TGTGCCAGCGAGAGGCGGAAAAACACCGGGGAGCTGTTTTTT CASERRKNTGELFF
17 . TRBJ2-7 few TRBV4-1 TGCGCCAGCAGCCAAGGGTTGGTTCAGCGCGTCTTCTACGAGCAGTACTTC CASSQGLVQRVFYEQYF
14 TRBD1 TRBJ2-1 few TRBV10-3 TGTGCCATCCAGGGACAGGGGTCCTACAATGAGCAGTTCTTC CAIQGQGSYNEQFF
12 . TRBJ2-5 . TRBV29-1 TGCAGCGTTACCCGGGGACAAGAGACCCAGTACTTC CSVTRGQETQYF
15 . TRBJ2-1 . TRBV30 TGTGCCTGGAGTCGGGGGGACAGCTCCTACAATGAGCAGTTCTTC CAWSRGDSSYNEQFF
16 TRBD2 TRBJ2-1 many TRBV12-3/TRBV12-4 TGTGCCAGCAGTTCCTTAGCGGGTAGCTCCTACAATGAGCAGTTCTTC CASSSLAGSSYNEQFF
14 . TRBJ1-1 few TRBV4-2 TGTGCCAGCAGCCCCTCCCCAGATGAGACTGAAGCTTTCTTT CASSPSPDETEAFF
13 . TRBJ2-1 . TRBV5-5 TGTGCCAGCAGCCCGATGGGGGCGGATGAGCAGTTCTTC CASSPMGADEQFF
14 TRBD2 TRBJ2-2 few TRBV2 TGTGCCAGCAGTGAGCAACTAGCGGCCGGGGAGCTGTTTTTT CASSEQLAAGELFF
18 . TRBJ2-3 . TRBV12-3/TRBV12-4 TGTGCCAGCAGTTTAAGGCAGGGATTTCTACACAACACAGATACGCAGTATTTT CASSLRQGFLHNTDTQYF
16 . TRBJ2-3 . TRBV5-1 TGCGCCAGCAGCTTGGAGGGGCCCCCTTCCACAGATACGCAGTATTTT CASSLEGPPSTDTQYF
14 . TRBJ2-3 . TRBV10-3 TGTGCCATCAGTGAGTTTCCAGACACAGATACGCAGTATTTT CAISEFPDTDTQYF
17 TRBD1 TRBJ2-3 once TRBV5-1 TGCGCCAGCAGCTTGGGCCCCGGGACAGGGGGCTTAGATACGCAGTATTTT CASSLGPGTGGLDTQYF
13 . TRBJ1-1 . TRBV20-1 TGCAGTGCTAGGCCCCCCCCCCACACTGAAGCTTTCTTT CSARPPPHTEAFF
16 . TRBJ2-1 . TRBV18 TGTGCCAGCTCACCAAGTCAGCTAAGCTCCTACAATGAGCAGTTCTTC CASSPSQLSSYNEQFF
14 . TRBJ2-5 few TRBV4-2 TGTGCCAGCATCCCGCTGAGGCGCCAAGAGACCCAGTACTTC CASIPLRRQETQYF
13 . TRBJ2-5 few TRBV5-1 TGCGCCAGCAGCTTGGGTGAGAAGGAGACCCAGTACTTC CASSLGEKETQYF
15 . TRBJ1-2 . TRBV12-3/TRBV12-4 TGTGCCAGCAGTTTCATGACAACCACTAACTATGGCTACACCTTC CASSFMTTTNYGYTF
17 . TRBJ1-3 few TRBV4-1 TGCGCCAGCAGCCAACCGGGACACCTACCCTCTGGAAACACCATATATTTT CASSQPGHLPSGNTIYF